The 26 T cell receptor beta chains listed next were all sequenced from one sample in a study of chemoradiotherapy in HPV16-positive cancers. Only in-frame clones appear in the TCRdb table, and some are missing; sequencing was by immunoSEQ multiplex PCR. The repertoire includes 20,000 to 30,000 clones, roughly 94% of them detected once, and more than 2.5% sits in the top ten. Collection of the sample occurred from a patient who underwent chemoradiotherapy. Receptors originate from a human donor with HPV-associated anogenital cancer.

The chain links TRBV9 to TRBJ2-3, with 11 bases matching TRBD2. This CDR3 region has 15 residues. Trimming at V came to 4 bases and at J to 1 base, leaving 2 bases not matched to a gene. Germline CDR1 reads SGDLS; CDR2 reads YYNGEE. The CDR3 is CASSSSGGRTDTQYF. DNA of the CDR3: TGTGCCAGCAGCTCTAGCGGGGGGCGCACAGATACGCAGTATTTT.

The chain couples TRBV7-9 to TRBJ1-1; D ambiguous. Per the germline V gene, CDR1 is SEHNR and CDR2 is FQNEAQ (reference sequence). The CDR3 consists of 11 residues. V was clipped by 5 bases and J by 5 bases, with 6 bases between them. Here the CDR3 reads CASSPRTEAFF. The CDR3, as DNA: TGTGCCAGCAGCCCTAGGACTGAAGCTTTCTTT.

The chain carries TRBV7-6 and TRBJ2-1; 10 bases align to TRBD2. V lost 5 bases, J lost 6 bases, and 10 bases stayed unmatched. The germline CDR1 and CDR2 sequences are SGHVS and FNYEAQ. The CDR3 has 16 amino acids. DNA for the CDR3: TGTGCCAGCAGCGAGATAGCGGGAGGACGAACCAATGAGCAGTTCTTC. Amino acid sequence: CASSEIAGGRTNEQFF.

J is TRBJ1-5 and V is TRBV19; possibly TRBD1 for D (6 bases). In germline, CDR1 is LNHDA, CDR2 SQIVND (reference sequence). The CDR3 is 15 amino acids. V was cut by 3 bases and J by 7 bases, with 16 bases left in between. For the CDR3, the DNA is TGTGCCAGTAGTATCGTTAGCACAGGGAGCCAGCCCCAGCATTTT. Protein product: CASSIVSTGSQPQHF.

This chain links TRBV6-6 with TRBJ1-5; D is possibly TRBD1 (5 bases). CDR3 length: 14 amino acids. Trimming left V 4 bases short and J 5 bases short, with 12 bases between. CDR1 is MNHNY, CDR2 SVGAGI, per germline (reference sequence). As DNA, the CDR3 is TGTGCCAGCAGTTCGGGACTCTCCCATCAGCCCCAGCATTTT. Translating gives CASSSGLSHQPQHF.

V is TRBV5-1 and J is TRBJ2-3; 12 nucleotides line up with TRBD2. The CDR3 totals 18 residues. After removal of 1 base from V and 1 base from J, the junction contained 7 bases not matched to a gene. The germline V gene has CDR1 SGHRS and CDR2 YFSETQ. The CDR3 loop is CASSLISTSGRGTDTQYF. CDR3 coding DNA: TGCGCCAGCAGCTTGATCTCGACTAGCGGGAGAGGCACAGATACGCAGTATTTT. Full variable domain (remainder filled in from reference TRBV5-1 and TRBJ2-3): KAGVTQTPRYLIKTRGQQVTLSCSPISGHRSVSWYQQTPGQGLQFLFEYFSETQRNKGNFPGRFSGRQFSNSRSEMNVSTLELGDSALYLCASSLISTSGRGTDTQYFGPGTRLTVL.

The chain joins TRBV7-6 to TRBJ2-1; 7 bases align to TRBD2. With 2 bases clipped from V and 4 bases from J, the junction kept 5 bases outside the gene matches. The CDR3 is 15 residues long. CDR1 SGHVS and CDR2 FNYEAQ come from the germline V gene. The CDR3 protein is CASSLPAGGYNEQFF. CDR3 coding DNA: TGTGCCAGCAGCTTACCAGCCGGGGGGTACAATGAGCAGTTCTTC. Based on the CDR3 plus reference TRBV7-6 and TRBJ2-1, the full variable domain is GAGVSQSPRYKVTKRGQDVALRCDPISGHVSLYWYRQALGQGPEFLTYFNYEAQQDKSGLPNDRFSAERPEGSISTLTIQRTEQRDSAMYRCASSLPAGGYNEQFFGPGTRLTVL.

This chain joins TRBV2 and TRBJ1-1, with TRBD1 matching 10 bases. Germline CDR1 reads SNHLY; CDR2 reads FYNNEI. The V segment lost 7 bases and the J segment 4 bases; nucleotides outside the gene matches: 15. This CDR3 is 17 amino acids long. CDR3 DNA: TGTGCCAGCACTCCGGGACAGGGGAAAGTAGGGGGCACTGAAGCTTTCTTT. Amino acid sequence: CASTPGQGKVGGTEAFF.

The CDR3 nucleotides are TGCGCCAGCAGCTCCCCGGGGACAGGGGATAACCAAGAGACCCAGTACTTC. As protein: CASSSPGTGDNQETQYF. The chain links TRBV5-1 to TRBJ2-5, with 10 bases identical to TRBD1. V dropped 3 bases and J dropped 0; count of bases not matched to a gene: 8. The germline V gene encodes CDR1 SGHRS and CDR2 YFSETQ. This CDR3 has 17 residues.

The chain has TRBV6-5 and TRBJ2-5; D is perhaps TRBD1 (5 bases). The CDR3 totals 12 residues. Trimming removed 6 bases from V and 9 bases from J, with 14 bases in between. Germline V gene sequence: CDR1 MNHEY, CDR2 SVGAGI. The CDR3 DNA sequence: TGTGCCAGCAGCTCCGACAGTGAGGCCCAGTACTTC. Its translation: CASSSDSEAQYF.

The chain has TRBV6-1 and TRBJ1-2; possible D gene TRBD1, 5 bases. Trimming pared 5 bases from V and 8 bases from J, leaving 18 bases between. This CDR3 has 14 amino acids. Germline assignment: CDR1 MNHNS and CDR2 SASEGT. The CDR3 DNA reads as TGTGCCAGCAGTTTGGGCAGGGAAGAATACGGCTACACCTTC. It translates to CASSLGREEYGYTF.

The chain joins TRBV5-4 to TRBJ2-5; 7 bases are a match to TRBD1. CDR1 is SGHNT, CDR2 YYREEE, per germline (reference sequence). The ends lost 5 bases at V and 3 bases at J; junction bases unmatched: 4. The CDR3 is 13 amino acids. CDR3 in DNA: TGTGCCAGCAGACGGACAGGAAAAGAGACCCAGTACTTC. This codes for CASRRTGKETQYF.

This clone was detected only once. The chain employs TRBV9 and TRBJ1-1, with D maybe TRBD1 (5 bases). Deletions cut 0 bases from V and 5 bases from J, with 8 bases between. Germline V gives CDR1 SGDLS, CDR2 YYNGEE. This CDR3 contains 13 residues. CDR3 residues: CASSVGGRTEAFF. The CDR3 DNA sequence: TGTGCCAGCAGCGTAGGGGGGAGGACTGAAGCTTTCTTT.

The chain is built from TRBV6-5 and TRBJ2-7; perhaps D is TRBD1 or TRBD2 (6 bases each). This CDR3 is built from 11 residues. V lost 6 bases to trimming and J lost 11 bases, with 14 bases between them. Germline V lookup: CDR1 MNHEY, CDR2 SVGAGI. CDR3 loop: CASRTEGGEYF. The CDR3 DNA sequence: TGTGCCAGCAGAACTGAGGGGGGCGAGTACTTC.

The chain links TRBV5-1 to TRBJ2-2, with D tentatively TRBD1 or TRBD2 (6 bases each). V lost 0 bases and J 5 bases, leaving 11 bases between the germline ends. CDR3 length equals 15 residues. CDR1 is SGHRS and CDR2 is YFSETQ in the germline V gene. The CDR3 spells CASSLAGARTGELFF. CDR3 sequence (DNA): TGCGCCAGCAGCTTGGCGGGGGCGCGGACCGGGGAGCTGTTTTTT.

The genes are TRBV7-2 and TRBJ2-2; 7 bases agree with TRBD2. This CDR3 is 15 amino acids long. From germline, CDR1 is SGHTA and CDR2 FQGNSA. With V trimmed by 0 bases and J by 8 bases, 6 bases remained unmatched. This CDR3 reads CASSLAFQRGGELFF. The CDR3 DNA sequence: TGTGCCAGCAGCTTAGCTTTCCAGCGGGGTGGGGAGCTGTTTTTT.

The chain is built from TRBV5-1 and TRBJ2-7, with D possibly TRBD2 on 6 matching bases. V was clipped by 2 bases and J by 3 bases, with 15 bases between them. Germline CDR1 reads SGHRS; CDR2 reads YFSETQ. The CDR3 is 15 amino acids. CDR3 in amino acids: CASSLTRLGVYEQYF. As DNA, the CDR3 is TGCGCCAGCAGCTTAACCCGACTAGGCGTCTACGAGCAGTACTTC.

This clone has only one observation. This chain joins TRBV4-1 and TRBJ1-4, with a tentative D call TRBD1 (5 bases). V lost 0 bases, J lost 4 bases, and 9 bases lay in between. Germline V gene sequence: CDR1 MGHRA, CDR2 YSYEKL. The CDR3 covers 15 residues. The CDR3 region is CASSQDRGLNEKLFF. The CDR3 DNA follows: TGCGCCAGCAGCCAAGATCGGGGCCTTAATGAAAAACTGTTTTTT.

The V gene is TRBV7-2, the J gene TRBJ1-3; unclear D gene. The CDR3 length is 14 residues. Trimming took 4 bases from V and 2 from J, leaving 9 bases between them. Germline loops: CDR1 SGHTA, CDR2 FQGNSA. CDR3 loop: CASSSDIAGNTIYF. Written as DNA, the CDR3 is TGTGCCAGCAGCTCAGACATTGCTGGAAACACCATATATTTT.

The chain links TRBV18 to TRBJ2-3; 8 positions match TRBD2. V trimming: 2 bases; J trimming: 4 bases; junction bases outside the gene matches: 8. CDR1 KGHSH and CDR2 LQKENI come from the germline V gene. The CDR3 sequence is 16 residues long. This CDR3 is CASSPTSGSSADTQYF. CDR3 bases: TGTGCCAGCTCACCAACCAGCGGGAGTAGTGCAGATACGCAGTATTTT.

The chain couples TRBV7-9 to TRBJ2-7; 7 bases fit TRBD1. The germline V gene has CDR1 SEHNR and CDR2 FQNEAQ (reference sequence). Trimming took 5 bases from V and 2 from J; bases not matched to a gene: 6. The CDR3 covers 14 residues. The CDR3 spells CASSRDREPYEQYF. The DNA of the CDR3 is TGTGCCAGCAGCCGAGACAGGGAACCCTACGAGCAGTACTTC.

DNA for the CDR3: TGTGCCAGCAGCCCCCTCCTAGCCAGCACAGATACGCAGTATTTT. This encodes CASSPLLASTDTQYF. The chain carries TRBV11-2 and TRBJ2-3; possible D gene TRBD2, 5 bases. V lost 5 bases and J lost 0, with 12 bases in between. The CDR3 loop spans 15 amino acids. In germline, CDR1 is SGHAT, CDR2 FQNNGV.

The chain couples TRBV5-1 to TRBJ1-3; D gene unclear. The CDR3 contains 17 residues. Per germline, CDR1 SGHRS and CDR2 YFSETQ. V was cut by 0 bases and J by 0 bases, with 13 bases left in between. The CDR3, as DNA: TGCGCCAGCAGCTTGGCCGAGGGAGGGATCTCTGGAAACACCATATATTTT. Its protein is CASSLAEGGISGNTIYF.

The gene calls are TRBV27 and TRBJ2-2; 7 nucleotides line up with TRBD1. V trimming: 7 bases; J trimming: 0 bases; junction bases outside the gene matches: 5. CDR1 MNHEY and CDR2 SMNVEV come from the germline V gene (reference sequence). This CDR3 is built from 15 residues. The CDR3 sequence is CASTRGTPNTGELFF. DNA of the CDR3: TGTGCCAGCACCAGGGGGACCCCGAACACCGGGGAGCTGTTTTTT.

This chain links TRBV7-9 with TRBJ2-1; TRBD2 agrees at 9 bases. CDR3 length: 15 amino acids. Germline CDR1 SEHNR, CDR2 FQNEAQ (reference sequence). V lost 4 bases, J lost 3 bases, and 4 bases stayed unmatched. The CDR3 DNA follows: TGTGCCAGCAGCTCTAGCGGGATCCTCTACAATGAGCAGTTCTTC. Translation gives CASSSSGILYNEQFF.

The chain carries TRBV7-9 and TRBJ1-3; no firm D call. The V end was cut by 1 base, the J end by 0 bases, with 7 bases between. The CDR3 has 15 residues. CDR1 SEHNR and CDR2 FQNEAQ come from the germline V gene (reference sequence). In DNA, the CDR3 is TGTGCCAGCAGCTTAGACAGCATCTCTGGAAACACCATATATTTT. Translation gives CASSLDSISGNTIYF.